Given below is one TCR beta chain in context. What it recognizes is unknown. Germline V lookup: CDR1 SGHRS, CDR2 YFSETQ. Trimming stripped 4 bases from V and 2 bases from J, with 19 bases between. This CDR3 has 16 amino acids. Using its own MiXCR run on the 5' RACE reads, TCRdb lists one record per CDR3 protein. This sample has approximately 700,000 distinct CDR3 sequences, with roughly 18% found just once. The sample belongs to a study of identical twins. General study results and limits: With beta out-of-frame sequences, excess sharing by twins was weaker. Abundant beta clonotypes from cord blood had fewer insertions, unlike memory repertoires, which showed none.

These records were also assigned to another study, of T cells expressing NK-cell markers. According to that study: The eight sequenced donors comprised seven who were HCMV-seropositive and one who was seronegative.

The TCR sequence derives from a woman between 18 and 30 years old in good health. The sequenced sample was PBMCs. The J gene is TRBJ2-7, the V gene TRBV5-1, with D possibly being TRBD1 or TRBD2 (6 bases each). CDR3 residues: CASSKGGGQITYEQYF. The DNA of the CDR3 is TGCGCCAGCAGCAAGGGGGGAGGACAGATCACCTACGAGCAGTACTTC. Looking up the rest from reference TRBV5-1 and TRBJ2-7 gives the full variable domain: KAGVTQTPRYLIKTRGQQVTLSCSPISGHRSVSWYQQTPGQGLQFLFEYFSETQRNKGNFPGRFSGRQFSNSRSEMNVSTLELGDSALYLCASSKGGGQITYEQYFGPGTRLTVT.